A selection of T cell receptor beta chains follows, all from one sample in a study of T cells after yellow fever vaccination. Each CDR3 protein gets one entry after TCRdb re-called the 5' RACE reads with MiXCR. The sample lists approximately 300,000 distinct CDR3 sequences, about 10% seen once, with roughly 3% in the top ten. The sample here was CD4+ T cells sorted from PBMCs, taken 45 days after the yellow fever booster vaccination. The receptors were sampled from a man younger than 30 who received the YFV17D yellow fever vaccine. CDR3s include the opening cysteine and the closing phenylalanine or tryptophan. Fields, in order: D gene, J gene, CDR3 length, V gene, clone size, CDR3 DNA, CDR3 protein. D genes are given only for firm matches. Only some rows state a clone size, as once, few, many or a class for expanded clones.

>-|TRBJ1-1|16|TRBV12-3/TRBV12-4|-
TGTGCCAGCAGTTCATGGGGGGCGAACAGGAACACTGAAGCTTTCTTT
CASSSWGANRNTEAFF
>TRBD1|TRBJ2-7|14|TRBV12-3/TRBV12-4|-
TGTGCCAGCAGTTTAACAGGGGTAGTCTACGAGCAGTACTTC
CASSLTGVVYEQYF
>TRBD1|TRBJ1-1|18|TRBV27|few
TGTGCCAGCAGTTTATTTGGGGACAGGGTAAGCCGGAACACTGAAGCTTTCTTT
CASSLFGDRVSRNTEAFF
>-|TRBJ2-5|14|TRBV5-1|few
TGCGCCACCAAACCAGGACCGACCGGAGAGACCCAGTACTTC
CATKPGPTGETQYF
>-|TRBJ2-5|12|TRBV7-9|-
TGTGCCTTTACGAAGGGATCAGAGACCCAGTACTTC
CAFTKGSETQYF
>TRBD1|TRBJ1-3|12|TRBV29-1|-
TGCAGCGTTTTACAGGGGGTAAACACCATATATTTT
CSVLQGVNTIYF
>-|TRBJ1-1|15|TRBV3-1|many
TGTGCCAGCAGCCAAGATAGGGGGGCAGGAGATGAAGCTTTCTTT
CASSQDRGAGDEAFF
>TRBD1|TRBJ1-1|13|TRBV7-8|many
TGTGCCAGCAGGAGGGGGCTGAACACTGAAGCTTTCTTT
CASRRGLNTEAFF
>-|TRBJ2-2|16|TRBV7-9|many
TGTGCCAGCAGCTTTTATGGTTCAAGAGACACCGGGGAGCTGTTTTTT
CASSFYGSRDTGELFF
>-|TRBJ2-4|16|TRBV4-3|few
TGCGCCAGCAGCCAAGAACTACACTTAGCCAAAAACATTCAGTACTTC
CASSQELHLAKNIQYF
>TRBD1|TRBJ2-2|12|TRBV20-1|few
TGCAGTCACTCACAGGGGGCCGGGGAGCTGTTTTTT
CSHSQGAGELFF
>-|TRBJ2-7|12|TRBV20-1|many
TGCAGTCTGTCCGGGGGCCACTACGAGCAGTACTTC
CSLSGGHYEQYF
>-|TRBJ1-2|14|TRBV7-2|few
TGTGCCAGCAGCTTATACGACGGCAACTATGGCTACACCTTC
CASSLYDGNYGYTF
>-|TRBJ2-7|13|TRBV6-5|many
TGTGCCAGCAGTTTTGACAGTAACTACGAGCAGTACTTC
CASSFDSNYEQYF
>TRBD1|TRBJ1-5|17|TRBV30|-
TGTGCCTGGAGGGGCAAACAGGGGGGGATTCGCAATCAGCCCCAGCATTTT
CAWRGKQGGIRNQPQHF
>-|TRBJ2-5|14|TRBV24-1|-
TGTGCCACCAGCGGGGTTAGGGGACAAGAGACCCAGTACTTC
CATSGVRGQETQYF
>TRBD2|TRBJ2-5|15|TRBV28|-
TGTGCCAGCAGTCCGCCACTAGCGGGGCGAGAGACCCACTACTTC
CASSPPLAGRETHYF
>TRBD2|TRBJ2-3|15|TRBV20-1|-
TGCAGTGCTAGAGGTGATGCGGGGGGGCCAGATACGCAGTATTTT
CSARGDAGGPDTQYF
>TRBD2|TRBJ2-3|17|TRBV24-1|-
TGTGCCACCAGTGATTTGCAGGGACTAGCGGGAACAGATACGCAGTATTTT
CATSDLQGLAGTDTQYF
>TRBD1|TRBJ1-6|14|TRBV7-3|many
TGTGCCAGCAGCTTAGGGACAGCGAATTCACCCCTCCACTTT
CASSLGTANSPLHF
>-|TRBJ2-5|18|TRBV12-3/TRBV12-4|-
TGTGCCAGCAGTTTAAAGCCTATGTTCGGACGGACCAAAGAGACCCAGTACTTC
CASSLKPMFGRTKETQYF
>TRBD2|TRBJ2-5|15|TRBV7-2|-
TGTGCCAGCAGCTCAAATCGAGCGGGGATTGAGACCCAGTACTTC
CASSSNRAGIETQYF
>TRBD2|TRBJ2-1|13|TRBV15|-
TGTGCCACCAGCAGTACTAGCGGGGGGGCGCAGTTCTTC
CATSSTSGGAQFF
>-|TRBJ1-2|15|TRBV4-3|few
TGCGCCAGCAGCCAAGGACCAGCGTCTAACTATGGCTACACCTTC
CASSQGPASNYGYTF
>-|TRBJ1-2|17|TRBV12-3/TRBV12-4|few
TGTGCCAGCAGTTTAGAGGGGACACCTTTGGGGGACTATGGCTACACCTTC
CASSLEGTPLGDYGYTF
>-|TRBJ1-4|15|TRBV6-5|few
TGTGCCAGCAGTGAGACGGAGCCGGGAGGAGAAAAACTGTTTTTT
CASSETEPGGEKLFF
>-|TRBJ2-1|13|TRBV6-1|many
TGTGCCAGCAGTAAGGGTTTGGACGATGAGCAGTTCTTC
CASSKGLDDEQFF
>TRBD1|TRBJ2-5|13|TRBV29-1|many
TGCAGCGGCGGGTTACAGGGGGACGAGACCCAGTACTTC
CSGGLQGDETQYF
>-|TRBJ2-2|14|TRBV7-2|-
TGTGCCAGCAGCTATAGTGGTATCACGGGGGAGCTGTTTTTT
CASSYSGITGELFF
>-|TRBJ2-4|15|TRBV7-9|-
TGTGCCAGCAGCTTTGGGCTGCAGGGGGGAAACATTCAGTACTTC
CASSFGLQGGNIQYF
>TRBD1|TRBJ2-2|15|TRBV5-4|-
TGTGCCAGCAGCTCAAACGGACAGGGGACCGGGGAGCTGTTTTTT
CASSSNGQGTGELFF
>-|TRBJ1-5|13|TRBV7-2|few
TGTGCCAGCAGCTTTCGGCCAAATCAGCCCCAGCATTTT
CASSFRPNQPQHF
>-|TRBJ1-1|15|TRBV7-8|-
TGTGCCAGCAGCTTGACGACCCAATTGAACACTGAAGCTTTCTTT
CASSLTTQLNTEAFF
>-|TRBJ2-3|13|TRBV24-1|-
TGTGCCACCAACAGGTTTGGCACAGATACGCAGTATTTT
CATNRFGTDTQYF
>-|TRBJ1-4|15|TRBV4-1|few
TGCGCCAGCAGCGCCGGACAGTCAACTAATGAAAAACTGTTTTTT
CASSAGQSTNEKLFF
>-|TRBJ2-2|13|TRBV2|-
TGTGCCAGCGCAACAGCGAACACCGGGGAGCTGTTTTTT
CASATANTGELFF
>-|TRBJ2-7|15|TRBV20-1|-
TGCAGTGCTAGAGATCCCAGGGGGGGCCCCTACGAGCAGTACTTC
CSARDPRGGPYEQYF
>-|TRBJ1-4|15|TRBV6-5|many
TGTGCCAGCAGTTACCAAGGAGGGGATAATGAAAAACTGTTTTTT
CASSYQGGDNEKLFF
>TRBD2|TRBJ2-2|15|TRBV5-1|many
TGCGCCAGCAGCCTCCGGGGGGGAGGCACCGGGGAGCTGTTTTTT
CASSLRGGGTGELFF
>-|TRBJ1-2|15|TRBV18|-
TGTGCCAGCTCACCGGGTGAGGTGAATATATATGGCTACACCTTC
CASSPGEVNIYGYTF
>TRBD2|TRBJ2-3|15|TRBV28|few
TGTGCCAGCAGTTATGGAGCGGGGGGGCCGGATACGCAGTATTTT
CASSYGAGGPDTQYF
>-|TRBJ2-5|12|TRBV6-8|few
TGTGCCAGCAGTTACGGCGAAGAGACCCAGTACTTC
CASSYGEETQYF
>-|TRBJ2-5|16|TRBV5-1|-
TGCGCCAGCAGGAATCGGTATTCGACAGTTTCAGAGACCCAGTACTTC
CASRNRYSTVSETQYF